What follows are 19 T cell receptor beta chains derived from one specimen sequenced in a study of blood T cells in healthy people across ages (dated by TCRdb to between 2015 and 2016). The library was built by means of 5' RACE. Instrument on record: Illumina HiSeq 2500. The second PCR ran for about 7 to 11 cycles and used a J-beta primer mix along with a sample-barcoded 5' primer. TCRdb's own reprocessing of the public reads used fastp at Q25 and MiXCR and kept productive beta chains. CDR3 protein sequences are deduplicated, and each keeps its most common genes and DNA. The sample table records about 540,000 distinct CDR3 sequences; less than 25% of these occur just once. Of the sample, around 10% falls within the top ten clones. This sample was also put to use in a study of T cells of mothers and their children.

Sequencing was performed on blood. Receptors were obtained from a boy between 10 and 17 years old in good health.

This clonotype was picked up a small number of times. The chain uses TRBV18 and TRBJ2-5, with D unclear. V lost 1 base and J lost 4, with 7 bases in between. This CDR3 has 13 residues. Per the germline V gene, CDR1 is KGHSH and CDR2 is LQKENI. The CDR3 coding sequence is TGTGCCAGCTCACCACAAGTTAGAGAGACCCAGTACTTC. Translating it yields CASSPQVRETQYF.

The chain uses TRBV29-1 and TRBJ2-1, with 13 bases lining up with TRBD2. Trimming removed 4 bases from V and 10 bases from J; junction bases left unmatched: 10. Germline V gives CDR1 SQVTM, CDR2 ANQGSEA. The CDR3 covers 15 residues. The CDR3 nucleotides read TGCAGCGTTGTGGGTGGGACTAGCGGGACGGCCGAGCAGTTCTTC. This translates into CSVVGGTSGTAEQFF.

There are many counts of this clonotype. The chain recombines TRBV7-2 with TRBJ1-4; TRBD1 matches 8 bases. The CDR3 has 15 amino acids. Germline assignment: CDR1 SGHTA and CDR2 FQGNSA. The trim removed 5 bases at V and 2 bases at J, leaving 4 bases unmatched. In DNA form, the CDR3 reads TGTGCCAGCAGCACCACAGGGGGGACTAATGAAAAACTGTTTTTT. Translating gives CASSTTGGTNEKLFF.

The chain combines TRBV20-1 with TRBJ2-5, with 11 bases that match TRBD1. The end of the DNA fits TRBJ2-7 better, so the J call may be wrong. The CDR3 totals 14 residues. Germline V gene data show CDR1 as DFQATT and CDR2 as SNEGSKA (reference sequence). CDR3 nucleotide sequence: TGCAGTGCTTCAACTGGACAGGGGGCGTACGAGCAGTACTTC. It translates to CSASTGQGAYEQYF.

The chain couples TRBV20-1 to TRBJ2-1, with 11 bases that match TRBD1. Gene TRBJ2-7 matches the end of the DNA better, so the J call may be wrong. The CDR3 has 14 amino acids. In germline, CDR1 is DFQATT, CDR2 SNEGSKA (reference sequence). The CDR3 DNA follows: TGCAGTGCTAGCGGGACAGGGGGGACCTACGAGCAGTACTTC. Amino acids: CSASGTGGTYEQYF.

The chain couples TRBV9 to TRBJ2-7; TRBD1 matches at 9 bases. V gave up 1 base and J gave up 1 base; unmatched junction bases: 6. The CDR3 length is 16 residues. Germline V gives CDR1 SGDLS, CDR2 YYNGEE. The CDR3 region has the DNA TGTGCCAGCAGCGTAAATCCGACAGGGGGATCCTACGAGCAGTACTTC. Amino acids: CASSVNPTGGSYEQYF.

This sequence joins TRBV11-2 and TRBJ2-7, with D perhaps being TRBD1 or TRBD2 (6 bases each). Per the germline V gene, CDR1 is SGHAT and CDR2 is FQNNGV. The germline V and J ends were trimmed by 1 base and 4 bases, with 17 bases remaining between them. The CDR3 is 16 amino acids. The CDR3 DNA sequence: TGTGCCAGCAGCTTAGGGTTCGGGGGCAAGGCGTACGAGCAGTACTTC. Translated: CASSLGFGGKAYEQYF.

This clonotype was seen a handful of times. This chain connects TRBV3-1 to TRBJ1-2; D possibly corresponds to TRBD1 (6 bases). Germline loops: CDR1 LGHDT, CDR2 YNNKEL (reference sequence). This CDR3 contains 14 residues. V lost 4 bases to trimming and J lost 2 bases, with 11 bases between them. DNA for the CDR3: TGTGCCAGCAGCCGGCCAGGGGCAAACTATGGCTACACCTTC. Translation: CASSRPGANYGYTF.

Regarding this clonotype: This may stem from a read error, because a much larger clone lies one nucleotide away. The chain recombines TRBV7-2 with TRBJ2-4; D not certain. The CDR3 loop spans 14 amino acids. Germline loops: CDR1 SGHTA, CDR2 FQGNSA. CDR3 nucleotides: TGTGGCAGCAGCTTAGCACTAGCCAAAAACATTCAGTACTTC. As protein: CGSSLALAKNIQYF.

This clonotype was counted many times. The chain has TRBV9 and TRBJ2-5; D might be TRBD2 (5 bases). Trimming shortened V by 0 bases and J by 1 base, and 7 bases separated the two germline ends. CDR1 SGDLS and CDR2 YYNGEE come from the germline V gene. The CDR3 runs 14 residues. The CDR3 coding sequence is TGTGCCAGCAGCGTAGGTCGGGGCCAAGAGACCCAGTACTTC. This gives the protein CASSVGRGQETQYF.

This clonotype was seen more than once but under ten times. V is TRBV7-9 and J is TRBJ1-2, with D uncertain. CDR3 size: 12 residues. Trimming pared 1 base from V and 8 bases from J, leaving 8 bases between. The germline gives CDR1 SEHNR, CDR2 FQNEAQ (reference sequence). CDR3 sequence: CASSLVVLGYTF. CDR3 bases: TGTGCCAGCAGCTTAGTGGTTTTAGGCTACACCTTC.

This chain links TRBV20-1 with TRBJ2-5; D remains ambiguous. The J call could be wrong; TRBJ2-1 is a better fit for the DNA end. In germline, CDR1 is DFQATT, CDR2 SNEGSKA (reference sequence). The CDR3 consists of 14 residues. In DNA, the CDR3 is TGCAGTGCTAGAGACCCCGACAAATTCAATGAGCAGTTCTTC. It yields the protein CSARDPDKFNEQFF.

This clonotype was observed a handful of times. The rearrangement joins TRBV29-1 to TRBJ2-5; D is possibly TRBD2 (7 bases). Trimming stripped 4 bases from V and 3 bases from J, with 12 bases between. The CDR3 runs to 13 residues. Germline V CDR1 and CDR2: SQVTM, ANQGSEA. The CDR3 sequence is CSVVGGAKETQYF. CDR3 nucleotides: TGCAGCGTTGTGGGGGGGGCCAAAGAGACCCAGTACTTC.

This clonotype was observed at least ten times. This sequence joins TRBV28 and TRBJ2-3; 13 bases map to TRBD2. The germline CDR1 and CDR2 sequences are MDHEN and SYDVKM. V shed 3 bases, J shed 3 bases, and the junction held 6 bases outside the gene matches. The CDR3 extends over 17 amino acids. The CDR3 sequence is CASSFPGTSGITDTQYF. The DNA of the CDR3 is TGTGCCAGCAGTTTTCCAGGGACTAGCGGGATAACAGATACGCAGTATTTT.

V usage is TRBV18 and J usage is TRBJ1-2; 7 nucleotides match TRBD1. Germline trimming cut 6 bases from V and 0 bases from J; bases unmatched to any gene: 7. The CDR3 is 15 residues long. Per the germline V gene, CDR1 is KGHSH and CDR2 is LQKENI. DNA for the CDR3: TGTGCCAGCTCTCCGGGGACAGTAGCTAACTATGGCTACACCTTC. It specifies CASSPGTVANYGYTF.

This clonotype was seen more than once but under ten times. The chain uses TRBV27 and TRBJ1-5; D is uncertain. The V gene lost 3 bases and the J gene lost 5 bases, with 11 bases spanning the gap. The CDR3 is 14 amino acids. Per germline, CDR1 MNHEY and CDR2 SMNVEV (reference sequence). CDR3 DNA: TGTGCCAGCAGTTTCTCCGGGAGTTATCAGCCCCAGCATTTT. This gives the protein CASSFSGSYQPQHF.

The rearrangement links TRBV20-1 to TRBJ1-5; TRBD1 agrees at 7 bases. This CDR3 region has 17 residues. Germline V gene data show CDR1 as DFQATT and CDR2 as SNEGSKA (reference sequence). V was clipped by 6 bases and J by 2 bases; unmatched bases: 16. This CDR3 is CSARAGTAARGNQPQHF. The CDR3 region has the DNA TGCAGTGCGCGGGCGGGGACAGCGGCGAGGGGCAATCAGCCCCAGCATTTT.

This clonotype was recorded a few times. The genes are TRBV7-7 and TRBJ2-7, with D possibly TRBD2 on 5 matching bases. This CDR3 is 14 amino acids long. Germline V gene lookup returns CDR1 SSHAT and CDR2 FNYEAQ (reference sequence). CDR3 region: CASEFWVTNWEQYF. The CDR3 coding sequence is TGTGCTAGCGAATTCTGGGTCACTAACTGGGAGCAGTACTTC.

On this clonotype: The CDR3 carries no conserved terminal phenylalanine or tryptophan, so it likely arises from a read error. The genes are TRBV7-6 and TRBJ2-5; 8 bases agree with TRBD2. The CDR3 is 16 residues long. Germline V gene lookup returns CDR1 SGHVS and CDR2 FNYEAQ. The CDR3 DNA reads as TGTGCCAGCAGCCTTTCGGGGGGGCCGTCCCAAGAAACCCAGTACCTC. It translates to CASSLSGGPSQETQYL.